The T cell receptor (beta chain) under discussion was sequenced for a study of blood T cells in healthy people across ages. Every donor provided around 9.3 milliliters of peripheral blood. Turning to this clonotype: Its matching antigen is unknown.

Then a second PCR, running roughly 7 to 12 cycles, was carried out with a sample-barcoded 5' primer and a J-beta primer mix. Every single cDNA molecule received a tag from a template-switch adaptor with 12 random nucleotides. From the 5' RACE reads, TCRdb called clonotypes with MiXCR, one entry per CDR3 protein. This sample has just under 900,000 distinct CDR3 sequences, with under 30% found just once. Study observations and caveats: Long-lived donors had more naive CD4+ cells and higher diversity than aged donors.

The sequencing sample was made of blood. The clonotype was recovered from an elderly woman in good health.

CDR3 sequence reads: CASSFPGDEQYF. CDR3 in DNA: TGCGCCAGCAGCTTCCCAGGGGACGAGCAGTACTTC. The genes are TRBV5-1 and TRBJ2-5, with D possibly being TRBD1 (6 bases). The tail of the sequence fits TRBJ2-7 better, so the J call may be wrong. Germline V gene sequence: CDR1 SGHRS, CDR2 YFSETQ. The CDR3 totals 12 residues.